Listed below are T cell receptor beta chains from one sample, sequenced in a study of blood T cell repertoires in COVID-19. Sequencing used immunoSEQ multiplex PCR; TCRdb keeps in-frame clones, though not all of them. The profile shows 75,000 to 95,000 clones, around 72% of them singletons. The sequenced sample consisted of peripheral blood. The receptor source for this set is a man in his 70s with COVID-19, enrolled during active disease. Each CDR3 is given without its conserved first and last residue. D genes are given only for firm matches.

v_call: TRBV28; cdr3_length: 10; d_call: NA; j_call: TRBJ1-5; cdr3_aa: ASSQRVQPQH
v_call: TRBV7-2; cdr3_length: 9; d_call: NA; j_call: TRBJ2-1; cdr3_aa: ASSSSVEQF
v_call: TRBV7-2; cdr3_length: 13; d_call: NA; j_call: TRBJ1-1; cdr3_aa: ASSRRGNVNTEAF
v_call: TRBV3-1/TRBV3-2; cdr3_length: 12; d_call: TRBD1; j_call: TRBJ2-4; cdr3_aa: ASSQWDREDIQY
v_call: TRBV6-2/TRBV6-3; cdr3_length: 9; d_call: NA; j_call: TRBJ2-1; cdr3_aa: ASSYNNEQF
v_call: TRBV7-2; cdr3_length: 14; d_call: TRBD2; j_call: TRBJ2-7; cdr3_aa: ASSSASGRATYEQY
v_call: TRBV4-2; cdr3_length: 14; d_call: TRBD2; j_call: TRBJ2-7; cdr3_aa: ASSQTHGTSAYEQY
v_call: TRBV7-3; cdr3_length: 14; d_call: TRBD1; j_call: TRBJ2-7; cdr3_aa: ASSPNAGTGTGEQY
v_call: TRBV7-8; cdr3_length: 12; d_call: TRBD2; j_call: TRBJ2-7; cdr3_aa: ASSNRDYSYEQY
v_call: TRBV11-2; cdr3_length: 13; d_call: NA; j_call: TRBJ2-2; cdr3_aa: ASSFGLANTGELF
v_call: TRBV28; cdr3_length: 18; d_call: NA; j_call: TRBJ1-5; cdr3_aa: ATSSYGEMWRARDNQPQH
v_call: TRBV5-8; cdr3_length: 13; d_call: TRBD2; j_call: TRBJ2-2; cdr3_aa: ASSLGGRISGELF
v_call: TRBV28; cdr3_length: 15; d_call: TRBD2; j_call: TRBJ2-1; cdr3_aa: ASSLPNIAGVYNEQF
v_call: TRBV24-1; cdr3_length: 11; d_call: TRBD1; j_call: TRBJ2-7; cdr3_aa: ATRTGGGCEQY
v_call: TRBV7-6; cdr3_length: 15; d_call: TRBD2; j_call: TRBJ2-3; cdr3_aa: ASSFFLREGYTDTQY
v_call: TRBV5-1; cdr3_length: 12; d_call: NA; j_call: TRBJ1-4; cdr3_aa: ASSWGGENEKLF
v_call: TRBV27; cdr3_length: 11; d_call: NA; j_call: TRBJ2-3; cdr3_aa: ASSFADSDTQY
v_call: TRBV7-2; cdr3_length: 13; d_call: NA; j_call: TRBJ2-6; cdr3_aa: ASSTRVFGANVLT